This TCR beta chain was sequenced for a study of blood T cell repertoires in COVID-19. This table comes from immunoSEQ multiplex PCR, and its TCRdb copy is limited to in-frame clones, with some not included. The repertoire holds about 380,000 clones, roughly 89% seen once, with around 7% in the top ten. V was shortened by 5 bases and J by 6 bases, with 19 bases between the two germline ends. This CDR3 is 16 amino acids long. The germline V gene has CDR1 SGHTA and CDR2 FQGTGA. This chain joins TRBV7-3 and TRBJ2-2; TRBD2 might be the D (7 bases). Source material: peripheral blood. The source is a man aged 18 to 29 with active or convalescent COVID-19. CDR3 sequence (DNA): TGTGCCAGCAGCCCCCGTTATGGGGGGGCATCCGGGGAGCTGTTTTTT. The encoded protein is CASSPRYGGASGELFF.